This is a list of T cell receptor beta chains from one sample in a study of blood T cell repertoires in COVID-19. Clones were read by immunoSEQ multiplex PCR, and TCRdb kept only the in-frame ones, dropping some. Among about 190,000 clones listed, 65% to 85% were seen once. The specimen sequenced was PBMCs or T cells enriched from blood (not recorded which). All receptors derive from a woman under 40 who had recovered from COVID-19. The CDR3 runs from the conserved cysteine through the conserved F or W. A D gene is named only where the DNA matches it firmly. Clone size is shown for a subset of rows, as once, few, many or a class of expanded clone.

>TRBD1|NA|TRBV6-5|TRBJ1-1
TGTGCCAGCAGTTACCCTGGACAGGGCGACACTGAAGCTTTCTTT
CASSYPGQGDTEAFF
>TRBD1|NA|TRBV7-9|TRBJ1-1
TGTGCCAGCAGCCTGGACAGGGGATATGCTTTCTTT
CASSLDRGYAFF
>TRBD1|NA|TRBV5-1|TRBJ1-1
TGCGCCAGCAGCTTGTCCGGACAGGGGGTAACTGAAGCTTTCTTT
CASSLSGQGVTEAFF
>TRBD1|NA|TRBV5-1|TRBJ2-3
TGCGCCAGCAGCTCTCTAACAGGGGGACGGGCAGATACGCAGTATTTT
CASSSLTGGRADTQYF
>NA|NA|TRBV6-5|TRBJ2-3
TGTGCCAGCAGTCCCGGGGCGGGGTTCACAGATACGCAGTATTTT
CASSPGAGFTDTQYF
>TRBD1|NA|TRBV28|TRBJ1-5
TGTGCCAGCAGAGCTACAGGGGGCTTCAATCAGCCCCAGCATTTT
CASRATGGFNQPQHF
>TRBD1|few|TRBV19|TRBJ1-6
TGTGCCAGTAGTACCGCCGGGACAGGGAGATCACCCCTCCACTTT
CASSTAGTGRSPLHF
>TRBD1|NA|TRBV19|TRBJ1-1
TGTGCCAGTAGTAGACAGGGGGCTGACACTGAAGCTTTCTTT
CASSRQGADTEAFF
>NA|NA|TRBV27|TRBJ1-5
TGTGCCAGCAGTTTATCGCAGGGCCGACAGCCCCAGCATTTT
CASSLSQGRQPQHF
>NA|NA|TRBV7-3|TRBJ1-2
TGTGCCAGCAGCTTATCCCCGGGGGGGGCTGGTGGCTACACCTTC
CASSLSPGGAGGYTF
>NA|NA|TRBV28|TRBJ1-1
TGTGCCAGCACCACTAAATTCGATGGGGGGACTGAAGCTTTCTTT
CASTTKFDGGTEAFF
>TRBD1|NA|TRBV7-6|TRBJ1-4
TGTGCCAGCAGCTTAAGGGCTCCGGGACAGGGTGCCCACGAAAAACTGTTTTTT
CASSLRAPGQGAHEKLFF
>TRBD2|NA|TRBV5-1|TRBJ2-7
TGCGCCAGCAGCCCCGTTTCTAGCGGAAGAAGGTACGAGCAGTACTTC
CASSPVSSGRRYEQYF
>NA|NA|TRBV2|TRBJ1-3
TGTGCCAGCAAGCGGGGAAACACCATATATTTT
CASKRGNTIYF
>NA|NA|TRBV21-1|TRBJ1-3
TGTGCCAGCACAGGGTTAATTGCCCACGCTTGTAGTCCCATTCTCGAGCCTGGAAACACCATATATTTT
CASTGLIAHACSPILEPGNTIYF
>TRBD1|NA|TRBV3-1/TRBV3-2|TRBJ2-5
TGTGCCAGCAGCCAGGGAATCACCGGGACAGGGAGGTCCCGCCAAGAGACCCAGTACTTC
CASSQGITGTGRSRQETQYF
>TRBD1|NA|TRBV6-5|TRBJ2-1
TGTGCCAGCAGTACCGGACAGGGGACGTACAATGAGCAGTTCTTC
CASSTGQGTYNEQFF
>TRBD1|NA|TRBV18|TRBJ2-4
TGTGCCAGCTCACCTCAGACAGGGGGTTTTAAAAACATTCAGTACTTC
CASSPQTGGFKNIQYF
>NA|NA|TRBV3-1/TRBV3-2|TRBJ2-7
TGTGCCAGCAGCCAACCGCCCGGACAGGGAGGGAACGAGCAGTACTTC
CASSQPPGQGGNEQYF
>TRBD2|NA|TRBV5-4|TRBJ2-3
TGTGCCAGCAGCTTCGCGGGACTAGACCCAGATACGCAGTATTTT
CASSFAGLDPDTQYF
>NA|NA|TRBV29-1|TRBJ2-3
TGCAGCGTTGCTAGGGATACGCAGTATTTT
CSVARDTQYF
>TRBD2|NA|TRBV19|TRBJ2-1
TGTGCCAGTAGCCCTTATAGCGGGGGGCAAAATGAGCAGTTCTTC
CASSPYSGGQNEQFF
>NA|NA|TRBV7-8|TRBJ2-1
TGTGCCAGCAGCCCGGGGGTGGCAGGGAGCCCCAATGAGCAGTTCTTC
CASSPGVAGSPNEQFF
>TRBD1|NA|TRBV19|TRBJ2-2
TGTGCCAGTAGTATCAAGGGACAGGGCACCGGGGAGCTGTTTTTT
CASSIKGQGTGELFF
>NA|NA|TRBV28|TRBJ1-4
TGTGCCAGCAGTTTAATGGGGCCTAATGAAAAACTGTTTTTT
CASSLMGPNEKLFF
>TRBD1|few|TRBV19|TRBJ1-5
TGTGCCAGTAAGCGGGACAGGGGTTTCAATCAGCCCCAGCATTTT
CASKRDRGFNQPQHF
>TRBD1|few|TRBV28|TRBJ1-2
TGTGCCAGCAGTTTGGACAGGTGGGACTATGGCTACACCTTC
CASSLDRWDYGYTF
>NA|NA|TRBV11-2|TRBJ2-1
TGTGCCAGCAGCTTAAGGGGCCTGAATTACTGGGAGCAGTTCTTC
CASSLRGLNYWEQFF
>NA|NA|TRBV6-6|TRBJ2-3
TGTGCCAGCAGTCAACACGAGGGAAATACGCAGTATTTT
CASSQHEGNTQYF
>NA|once|TRBV20-1|TRBJ2-5
TGCAGTGCTAGTTCGCGGGGCGAGACCCAGTACTTC
CSASSRGETQYF
>TRBD2|NA|TRBV7-2|TRBJ2-3
TGTGCCAGCAGGCCGGGACTAGTTTCAGATACGCAGTATTTT
CASRPGLVSDTQYF
>TRBD2|NA|TRBV29-1|TRBJ2-1
TGCAGCGTTGGGGGAGGGTTAGGCAGAGTCTACAATGAGCAGTTCTTC
CSVGGGLGRVYNEQFF